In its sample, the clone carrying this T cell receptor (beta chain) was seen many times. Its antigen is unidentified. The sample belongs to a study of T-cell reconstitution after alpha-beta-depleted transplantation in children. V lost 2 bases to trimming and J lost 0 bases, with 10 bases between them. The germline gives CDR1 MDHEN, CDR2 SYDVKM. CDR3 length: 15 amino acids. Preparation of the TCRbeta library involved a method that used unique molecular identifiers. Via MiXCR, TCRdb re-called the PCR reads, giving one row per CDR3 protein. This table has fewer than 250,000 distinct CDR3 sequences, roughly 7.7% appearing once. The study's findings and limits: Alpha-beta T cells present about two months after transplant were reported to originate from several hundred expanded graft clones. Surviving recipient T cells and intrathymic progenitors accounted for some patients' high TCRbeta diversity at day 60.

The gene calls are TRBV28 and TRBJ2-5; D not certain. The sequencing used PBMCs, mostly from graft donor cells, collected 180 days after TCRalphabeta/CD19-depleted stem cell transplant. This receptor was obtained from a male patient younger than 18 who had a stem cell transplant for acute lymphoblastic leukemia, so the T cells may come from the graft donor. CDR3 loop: CASSLATQYQETQYF. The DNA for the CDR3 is TGTGCCAGCAGTTTAGCGACTCAGTACCAAGAGACCCAGTACTTC.